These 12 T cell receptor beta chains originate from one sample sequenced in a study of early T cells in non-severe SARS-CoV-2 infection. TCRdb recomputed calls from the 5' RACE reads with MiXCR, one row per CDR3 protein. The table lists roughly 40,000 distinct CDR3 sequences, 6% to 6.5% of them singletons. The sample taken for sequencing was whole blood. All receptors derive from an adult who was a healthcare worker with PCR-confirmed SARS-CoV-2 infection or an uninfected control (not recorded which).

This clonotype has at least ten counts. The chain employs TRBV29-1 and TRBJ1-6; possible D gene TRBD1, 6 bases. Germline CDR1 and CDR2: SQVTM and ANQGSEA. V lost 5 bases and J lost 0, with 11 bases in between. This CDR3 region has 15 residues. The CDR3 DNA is TGCAGCGTTCAGGGGAACGGCTCCTATAATTCACCCCTCCACTTT. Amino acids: CSVQGNGSYNSPLHF.

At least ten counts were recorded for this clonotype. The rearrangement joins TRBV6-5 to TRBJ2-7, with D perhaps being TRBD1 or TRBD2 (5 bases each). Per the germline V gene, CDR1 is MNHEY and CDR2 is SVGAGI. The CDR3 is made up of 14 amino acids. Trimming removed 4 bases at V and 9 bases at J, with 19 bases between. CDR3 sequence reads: CASSFRTNGDRQYF. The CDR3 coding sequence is TGTGCCAGCAGTTTTCGGACAAATGGGGACCGGCAGTACTTC.

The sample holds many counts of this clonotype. CDR3 sequence (DNA): TGTGCCAGCAGTTTGGGGGGACAGGGGCACTCACCCCTCCACTTT. It translates to CASSLGGQGHSPLHF. The J gene is TRBJ1-6, the V gene TRBV12-3 or TRBV12-4; 10 bases are a match to TRBD1. Unmatched junction bases numbered 6, after V lost 3 bases and J lost 10 bases. The CDR3 covers 15 residues.

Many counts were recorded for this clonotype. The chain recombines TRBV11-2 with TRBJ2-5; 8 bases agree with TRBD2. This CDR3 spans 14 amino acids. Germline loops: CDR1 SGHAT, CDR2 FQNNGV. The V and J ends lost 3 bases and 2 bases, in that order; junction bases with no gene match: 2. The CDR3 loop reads CASSFAGGQETQYF. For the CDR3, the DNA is TGTGCCAGCAGCTTCGCGGGGGGACAAGAGACCCAGTACTTC.

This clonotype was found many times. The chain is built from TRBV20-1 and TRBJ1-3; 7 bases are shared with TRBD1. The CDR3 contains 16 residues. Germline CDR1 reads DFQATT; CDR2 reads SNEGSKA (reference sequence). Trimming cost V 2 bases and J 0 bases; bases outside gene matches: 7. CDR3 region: CSARTLTGSSGNTIYF. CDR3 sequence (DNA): TGCAGTGCTAGAACTCTGACAGGGAGCTCTGGAAACACCATATATTTT.

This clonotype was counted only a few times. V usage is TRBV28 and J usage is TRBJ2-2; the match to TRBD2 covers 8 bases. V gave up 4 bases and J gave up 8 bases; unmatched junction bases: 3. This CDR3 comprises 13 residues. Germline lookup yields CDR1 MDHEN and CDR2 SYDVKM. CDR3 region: CASSSSGRGELFF. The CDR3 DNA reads TGTGCCAGCAGTTCTAGCGGGCGGGGGGAGCTGTTTTTT.

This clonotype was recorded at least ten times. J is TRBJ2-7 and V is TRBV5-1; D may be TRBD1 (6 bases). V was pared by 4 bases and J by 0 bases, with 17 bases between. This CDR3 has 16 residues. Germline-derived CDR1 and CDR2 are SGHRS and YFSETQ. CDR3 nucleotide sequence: TGCGCCAGCAGCAAGACCGGGACACGAGCCTCCTACGAGCAGTACTTC. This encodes CASSKTGTRASYEQYF.

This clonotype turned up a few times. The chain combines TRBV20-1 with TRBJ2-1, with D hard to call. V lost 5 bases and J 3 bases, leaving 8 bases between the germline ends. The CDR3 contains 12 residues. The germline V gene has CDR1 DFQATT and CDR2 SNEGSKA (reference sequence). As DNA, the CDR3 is TGCAGTGCTCCGACGGACTACAATGAGCAGTTCTTC. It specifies CSAPTDYNEQFF.

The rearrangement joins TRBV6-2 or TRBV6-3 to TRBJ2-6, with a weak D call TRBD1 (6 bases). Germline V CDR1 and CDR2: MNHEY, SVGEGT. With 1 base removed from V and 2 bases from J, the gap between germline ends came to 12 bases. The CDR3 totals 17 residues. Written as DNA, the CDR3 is TGTGCCAGCAGTTACTTTTGGACAGCGGCTGGGGCCAACGTCCTGACTTTC. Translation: CASSYFWTAAGANVLTF.

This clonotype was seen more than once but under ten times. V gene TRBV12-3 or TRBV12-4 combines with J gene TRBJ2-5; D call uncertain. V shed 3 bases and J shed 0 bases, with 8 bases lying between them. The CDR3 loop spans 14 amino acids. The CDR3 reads CASSFSGYQETQYF. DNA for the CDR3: TGTGCCAGCAGTTTTTCTGGCTACCAAGAGACCCAGTACTTC.

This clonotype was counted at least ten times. DNA for the CDR3: TGTGCCAGCAGTCCTACCCCGCGTTCCCAAGAGACCCAGTACTTC. It encodes CASSPTPRSQETQYF. V usage is TRBV27 and J usage is TRBJ2-5, with D unresolved. This CDR3 is 15 amino acids long. Trimming removed 5 bases from V and 1 base from J, with 14 bases in between. The germline V gene has CDR1 MNHEY and CDR2 SMNVEV (reference sequence).

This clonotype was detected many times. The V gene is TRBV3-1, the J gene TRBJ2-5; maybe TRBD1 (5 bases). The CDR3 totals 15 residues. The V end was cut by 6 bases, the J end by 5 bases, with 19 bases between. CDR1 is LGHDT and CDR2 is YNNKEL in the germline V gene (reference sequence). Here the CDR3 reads CASSPTLGQDETQYF. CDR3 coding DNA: TGTGCCAGCAGTCCAACCCTAGGACAAGACGAGACCCAGTACTTC.